Following are 21 T cell receptor beta chains from one sample sequenced in a study of cytomegalovirus exposure and HLA in healthy donors. Sequencing used immunoSEQ multiplex PCR; TCRdb keeps in-frame clones, though not all of them. The top ten hold 1% to 1.5% of the sample, which has around 300,000 clones, roughly nine tenths seen once. Sequencing was carried out using PBMCs. Receptors were obtained from a woman aged 25 to 39 in good health and CMV-seropositive.

The chain has TRBV5-1 and TRBJ1-4; D is perhaps TRBD1 (6 bases). V lost 4 bases, J lost 3 bases, and 13 bases lay in between. The CDR3 spans 15 residues. Germline lookup yields CDR1 SGHRS and CDR2 YFSETQ. The CDR3 bases are TGCGCCAGCAGCGCGTTACAGGGCGCTAATGAAAAACTGTTTTTT. Residues: CASSALQGANEKLFF.

CDR3 amino acids: CAWNGGSSGHSSNGGYTF. For the CDR3, the DNA is TGTGCCTGGAACGGGGGGTCCTCTGGGCACAGCTCCAATGGAGGCTACACCTTC. The chain recombines TRBV30 with TRBJ1-2; D is possibly TRBD1 (5 bases). Germline V CDR1 and CDR2: GTSNPN, SVGIG (reference sequence). The CDR3 is 18 amino acids. The V gene lost 4 bases and the J gene lost 8 bases, with 32 bases spanning the gap.

This rearrangement joins TRBV5-4 to TRBJ1-2; TRBD1 aligns across 9 bases. The V and J ends lost 0 bases and 6 bases, in that order; junction bases with no gene match: 6. CDR3 length: 15 amino acids. The V gene's germline CDR1 is SGHNT and CDR2 YYREEE (reference sequence). CDR3 in amino acids: CASSLGRGQGDGYTF. Here the CDR3 DNA reads TGTGCCAGCAGCTTGGGGAGGGGACAGGGAGATGGCTACACCTTC.

The V call is TRBV5-1, the J call TRBJ2-7, with a tentative D call TRBD2 (6 bases). CDR3 length: 16 amino acids. The germline V gene encodes CDR1 SGHRS and CDR2 YFSETQ. V was shortened by 0 bases and J by 6 bases, with 19 bases between the two germline ends. CDR3 DNA sequence: TGCGCCAGCAGCTTGGATAGCGGCCGTACTTGGAGCGAGCAGTACTTC. Translation gives CASSLDSGRTWSEQYF.

The chain carries TRBV18 and TRBJ1-1; TRBD1 aligns across 7 bases. The CDR3 extends over 15 amino acids. CDR1 and CDR2 from the germline V gene are KGHSH and LQKENI. V shed 5 bases, J shed 0 bases, and the junction held 6 bases outside the gene matches. For the CDR3, the DNA is TGTGCCAGCTCAGTGACCAGGGGGTTGAACACTGAAGCTTTCTTT. It translates to CASSVTRGLNTEAFF.

This chain links TRBV6-5 with TRBJ2-3; 10 bases are a match to TRBD2. Germline values: CDR1 MNHEY, CDR2 SVGAGI. The CDR3 sequence is 13 residues long. V trimming: 4 bases; J trimming: 11 bases; junction bases outside the gene matches: 6. CDR3 loop: CASSSLRLAGQYF. CDR3 bases: TGTGCCAGCAGTTCGCTAAGACTAGCGGGGCAGTATTTT.

The rearrangement links TRBV11-2 to TRBJ2-3; 7 bases fit TRBD2. The CDR3 is 17 amino acids. The germline CDR1 and CDR2 sequences are SGHAT and FQNNGV. Trimming at V came to 0 bases and at J to 2 bases, leaving 8 bases not matched to a gene. The CDR3 DNA reads as TGTGCCAGCAGCTTAGATGTTAGCGGGTGGTACACAGATACGCAGTATTTT. Its protein product is CASSLDVSGWYTDTQYF.

The CDR3 DNA follows: TGTGCCAGCAGTCGCCCTACTGAAGCTTTCTTT. Translating gives CASSRPTEAFF. The rearrangement links TRBV28 to TRBJ1-1; D gene ambiguous. CDR1 and CDR2 from the germline V gene are MDHEN and SYDVKM. The CDR3 covers 11 residues. The ends were cut back, 5 bases at V and 5 bases at J, with 6 bases in the middle.

The chain recombines TRBV4-3 with TRBJ2-3; D possibly corresponds to TRBD1 (5 bases). The length of the CDR3 is 17 residues. V lost 8 bases and J 1 base, leaving 22 bases between the germline ends. In germline, CDR1 is LGHNA, CDR2 YSLEER. DNA for the CDR3: TGCGCCAGCCCGGACACCGGCCTCTTCACCGGCACAGATACGCAGTATTTT. Its translation is CASPDTGLFTGTDTQYF.

The chain recombines TRBV28 with TRBJ2-7; 7 nucleotides align to TRBD1. This CDR3 is 15 amino acids long. V gave up 5 bases and J gave up 2 bases; unmatched junction bases: 9. Germline V gene sequence: CDR1 MDHEN, CDR2 SYDVKM. In nucleotides, the CDR3 is TGTGCCAGCAGTCCTGGGACAGTAGGACCCTACGAGCAGTACTTC. As protein: CASSPGTVGPYEQYF. Looking up the rest from reference TRBV28 and TRBJ2-7 gives the full variable domain: DVKVTQSSRYLVKRTGEKVFLECVQDMDHENMFWYRQDPGLGLRLIYFSYDVKMKEKGDIPEGYSVSREKKERFSLILESASTNQTSMYLCASSPGTVGPYEQYFGPGTRLTVT.

This rearrangement joins TRBV9 to TRBJ1-2; 7 bases agree with TRBD1. The V gene's germline CDR1 is SGDLS and CDR2 YYNGEE. CDR3 size: 15 residues. Trimming took 2 bases from V and 0 from J; bases not matched to a gene: 4. The CDR3 loop reads CASSVGDSSNYGYTF. The CDR3, as DNA: TGTGCCAGCAGCGTGGGGGACAGTTCTAACTATGGCTACACCTTC.

The chain carries TRBV5-1 and TRBJ2-5; D is unresolved. The V and J ends lost 0 bases and 8 bases respectively, with 11 bases between them. Germline CDR1 SGHRS, CDR2 YFSETQ. The CDR3 covers 13 residues. The CDR3 sequence is CASSLAPLETQYF. The CDR3 DNA sequence: TGCGCCAGCAGCTTGGCCCCGTTAGAAACCCAGTACTTC. Complete variable domain (other parts from reference TRBV5-1 and TRBJ2-5): KAGVTQTPRYLIKTRGQQVTLSCSPISGHRSVSWYQQTPGQGLQFLFEYFSETQRNKGNFPGRFSGRQFSNSRSEMNVSTLELGDSALYLCASSLAPLETQYFGPGTRLLVL.

The gene calls are TRBV28 and TRBJ1-5; tentative D call: TRBD1 (6 bases). Germline loops: CDR1 MDHEN, CDR2 SYDVKM. Trimming stripped 8 bases from V and 2 bases from J, with 16 bases between. CDR3 length equals 15 residues. The CDR3 DNA is TGTGCCAGCTCAAATCGCAGGGGAGGCAATCAGCCCCAGCATTTT. Translated, it gives CASSNRRGGNQPQHF.

The rearrangement links TRBV4-1 to TRBJ1-6; tentatively, D is TRBD1 (5 bases). V gave up 1 base and J gave up 7 bases, with 14 bases separating them. The length of the CDR3 is 16 residues. The germline V gene has CDR1 MGHRA and CDR2 YSYEKL. CDR3 nucleotide sequence: TGCGCCAGCAGCCAAGTCCGGGACTTAATGAATTCACCCCTCCACTTT. This gives the protein CASSQVRDLMNSPLHF.

J is TRBJ2-5 and V is TRBV7-2; a weak D match, TRBD1 (6 bases). Germline-derived CDR1 and CDR2 are SGHTA and FQGNSA. CDR3 length: 15 amino acids. Between the trimmed V and J ends, which lost 5 bases and 1 base, there was a span of 14 bases. The CDR3 DNA follows: TGTGCCAGCAGCCTTAATACAGGGCTCCAAGAGACCCAGTACTTC. Protein sequence: CASSLNTGLQETQYF.

The chain links TRBV7-2 to TRBJ2-7; 8 positions agree with TRBD2. This CDR3 is built from 14 residues. The germline V gene encodes CDR1 SGHTA and CDR2 FQGNSA. V shed 5 bases, J shed 7 bases, and the junction held 10 bases outside the gene matches. The CDR3 DNA sequence: TGTGCCAGCAGCCCATCAGCGGGGGACTTTGAGCAGTACTTC. Translation: CASSPSAGDFEQYF.

This clone is a singleton in its sample. V is TRBV27 and J is TRBJ1-6, with 9 bases lining up with TRBD1. Trimming cost V 6 bases and J 6 bases; bases outside gene matches: 9. Germline CDR1 and CDR2: MNHEY and SMNVEV (reference sequence). The CDR3 consists of 16 residues. CDR3 nucleotide sequence: TGTGCCAGCAGCTCACAGGGGGCGGCAGGTAATTCACCCCTCCACTTT. Its translation: CASSSQGAAGNSPLHF.

This clone was picked up one time. This chain uses TRBV29-1 with TRBJ2-7; no reliable D call. Trimming left V 3 bases short and J 2 bases short, with 8 bases between. The CDR3 totals 12 residues. CDR1 and CDR2 (germline): SQVTM, ANQGSEA. CDR3 nucleotide sequence: TGCAGCGTTGAGATCTCCGCCTACGAGCAGTACTTC. Translating gives CSVEISAYEQYF.

The V and J genes are TRBV5-1 and TRBJ1-4; D is uncertain. Trimming took off 6 bases at V and 5 bases at J, with 11 bases between the two ends. The CDR3 is 13 residues long. The germline gives CDR1 SGHRS, CDR2 YFSETQ. The CDR3 region has the DNA TGCGCCAGCACCCGTCGACCCAATGAAAAACTGTTTTTT. Amino acids: CASTRRPNEKLFF.

This sequence joins TRBV7-7 and TRBJ2-5, with D possibly called TRBD1 or TRBD2 (6 bases each). The germline V gene has CDR1 SSHAT and CDR2 FNYEAQ (reference sequence). The CDR3 spans 15 residues. Between the trimmed V and J ends, which lost 0 bases and 5 bases, there was a span of 13 bases. In DNA form, the CDR3 reads TGTGCCAGCAGCTTAGCGGGGGGCTCGGGGGAGACCCAGTACTTC. Translating it yields CASSLAGGSGETQYF.

The V and J genes are TRBV25-1 and TRBJ2-3, with D maybe TRBD1 (6 bases). Germline V CDR1 and CDR2: MGHDK, SYGVNS. This CDR3 region has 14 residues. Trimming shortened V by 3 bases and J by 3 bases, and 10 bases separated the two germline ends. DNA for the CDR3: TGTGCCAGCAGTGACAGGGGTTCTACAGATACGCAGTATTTT. Protein sequence: CASSDRGSTDTQYF. The complete variable domain, with remaining parts taken from reference TRBV25-1 and TRBJ2-3, reads EADIYQTPRYLVIGTGKKITLECSQTMGHDKMYWYQQDPGMELHLIHYSYGVNSTEKGDLSSESTVSRIRTEHFPLTLESARPSHTSQYLCASSDRGSTDTQYFGPGTRLTVL.